The TCR beta chain under discussion was sequenced for a study of response to subunit inactivated influenza vaccine. Findings and limits, study-wide: New T cells are recruited in small numbers by each seasonal influenza vaccination, according to the authors' suggestion.

This clonotype turned up a few times. The target antigen is unknown. TCRdb reanalysed the RT-PCR reads using MiXCR and keeps one entry per CDR3 protein. Seen here are over 650,000 distinct CDR3 sequences, roughly 18% observed once, and the top ten hold roughly a tenth. The sample in question was PBMCs from blood, obtained 4 to 6 days after vaccination. The clonotype originates from a man in his fifties who received an inactivated influenza vaccine.

For the CDR3, the DNA is TGTGCCACCAGCAGAGAATATTTTGCGGGAGAGGTGGATACGCAGTATTTT. Residues: CATSREYFAGEVDTQYF. This chain uses TRBV15 with TRBJ2-3; 7 positions match TRBD2. V was pared by 0 bases and J by 6 bases, with 12 bases of the junction left unmatched. Germline-derived CDR1 and CDR2 are LNHNV and YYDKDF (reference sequence). This CDR3 spans 17 amino acids. Combining the CDR3 with reference TRBV15 and TRBJ2-3 gives the whole variable domain DAMVIQNPRYQVTQFGKPVTLSCSQTLNHNVMYWYQQKSSQAPKLLFHYYDKDFNNEADTPDNFQSRRPNTSFCFLDIRSPGLGDTAMYLCATSREYFAGEVDTQYFGPGTRLTVL.